The T cell receptor (beta chain) under discussion was sequenced for a study of post-analysis software for immune sequencing data. Study-wide findings and caveats: A significant reduction in normalized Chao1 diversity was observed in multiple sclerosis patients versus controls. Relative to controls, patients had about 5 TRBV segments at higher frequency, with TRBV5-6, TRBV5-1 and TRBV20-1 among these.

Trimming cost V 6 bases and J 5 bases, with 11 bases left between them. Germline V gene sequence: CDR1 SNHLY, CDR2 FYNNEI. This CDR3 spans 12 amino acids. Built from TCR beta cDNA, the libraries had unique molecular identifiers in them. One entry per CDR3 protein, called by TCRdb with MiXCR from the PCR reads. The table lists more than 450,000 distinct CDR3 sequences, 44% of them singletons. As for this clonotype: What it binds is unknown.

The chain employs TRBV2 and TRBJ2-7, with D unresolved. The sample comprised blood. The TCR originated in a girl aged 10-17 years with multiple sclerosis. The CDR3 DNA sequence: TGTGCCAGCAGCGTACAGATGCACGAGCAGTACTTC. Amino acid sequence: CASSVQMHEQYF.